These 25 T cell receptor beta chains were all obtained from the same sample, sequenced in a study of cytomegalovirus exposure and HLA in healthy donors. PCR amplification relied on 60 Vbeta primers (plus 13 Jbeta primers). The data were produced by immunoSEQ multiplex PCR, yet TCRdb's version contains in-frame clones alone and is incomplete. The table has roughly 97,000 clones, more than 75% seen once. Input material: PBMCs. The receptors here all came from a woman aged 40 to 50 in good health and CMV-seronegative.

The V gene is TRBV15, the J gene TRBJ2-7; D unresolved. Deletions cut 5 bases from V and 6 bases from J, with 14 bases between. Germline CDR1 LNHNV, CDR2 YYDKDF (reference sequence). The CDR3 is made up of 13 amino acids. The CDR3 here is CATSGRGAREQYF. As DNA, the CDR3 is TGTGCCACCAGCGGCCGCGGAGCTCGCGAGCAGTACTTC. Drawing the rest from reference TRBV15 and TRBJ2-7, the complete variable domain is DAMVIQNPRYQVTQFGKPVTLSCSQTLNHNVMYWYQQKSSQAPKLLFHYYDKDFNNEADTPDNFQSRRPNTSFCFLDIRSPGLGDTAMYLCATSGRGAREQYFGPGTRLTVT.

This rearrangement joins TRBV27 to TRBJ1-5; perhaps TRBD1 as D (5 bases). This CDR3 has 13 amino acids. V dropped 3 bases and J dropped 7 bases, with 10 bases sitting between them. CDR1 is MNHEY, CDR2 SMNVEV, per germline (reference sequence). Here the CDR3 reads CASSLGGGQPQHF. The CDR3 DNA reads TGTGCCAGCAGTTTGGGGGGAGGGCAGCCCCAGCATTTT.

Here the CDR3 DNA reads TGTGCCAGCAGCTCTGCAGGGGGTGCTGGAAACACCATATATTTT. Protein product: CASSSAGGAGNTIYF. V gene TRBV27 combines with J gene TRBJ1-3; the match to TRBD1 covers 7 bases. This CDR3 is built from 15 residues. Germline assignment: CDR1 MNHEY and CDR2 SMNVEV (reference sequence). J lost 2 bases, V lost 6 bases, and 7 bases had no gene match.

This clone showed up just once. The rearrangement joins TRBV10-3 to TRBJ2-7; 7 positions match TRBD2. The CDR3 runs to 15 residues. In germline, CDR1 is ENHRY, CDR2 SYGVKD. V gave up 6 bases and J gave up 6 bases; unmatched junction bases: 14. CDR3 nucleotide sequence: TGTGCCATCAGCCGAACGGGGAGGGTTGACAGCGAGCAGTACTTC. Translating gives CAISRTGRVDSEQYF.

The rearrangement links TRBV2 to TRBJ1-1; D is possibly TRBD1 (5 bases). Per germline, CDR1 SNHLY and CDR2 FYNNEI. The CDR3 is made up of 11 amino acids. The CDR3: CAAQGNTEAFF. CDR3 coding DNA: TGTGCTGCTCAGGGGAACACTGAAGCTTTCTTT.

V is TRBV19 and J is TRBJ2-7; D is possibly TRBD1 (6 bases). There are 13 residues in the CDR3. V lost 6 bases, J lost 3 bases, and 12 bases lay in between. Germline V lookup: CDR1 LNHDA, CDR2 SQIVND (reference sequence). CDR3 sequence: CASSPTGYYEQYF. CDR3 sequence (DNA): TGTGCCAGTAGCCCTACAGGGTACTACGAGCAGTACTTC.

J is TRBJ1-1 and V is TRBV14; D gene uncertain. Per germline, CDR1 SGHDN and CDR2 FVKESK. Trimming cost V 1 base and J 6 bases, with 18 bases left between them. The CDR3 runs 16 residues. Here the CDR3 reads CASSQVSSTLRAEAFF. The CDR3 coding sequence is TGTGCCAGCAGCCAAGTCTCGTCCACGCTGAGGGCTGAAGCTTTCTTT.

The CDR3 is CATRFPVNSNQPQHF. As DNA, the CDR3 is TGTGCTACGCGATTCCCGGTTAATAGCAATCAGCCCCAGCATTTT. The chain recombines TRBV12-5 with TRBJ1-5; D call uncertain. CDR1 is LGHNT and CDR2 is FRNRAP in the germline V gene. With 10 bases removed from V and 0 bases from J, the gap between germline ends came to 16 bases. This CDR3 has 15 residues.

This chain joins TRBV7-3 and TRBJ2-1, with D possibly TRBD2 on 6 matching bases. V lost 4 bases and J lost 5, with 18 bases in between. CDR1 and CDR2 from the germline V gene are SGHTA and FQGTGA. The CDR3 has 16 residues. This CDR3 is CASSSSVRDFHNEQFF. In nucleotides, the CDR3 is TGTGCCAGCAGCTCCTCGGTCCGGGACTTTCACAATGAGCAGTTCTTC.

CDR3 sequence (DNA): TGTGCCAGCAGTACTGGCATGCGGGACAGGGATAAGGGGGGTTCGATAAGTAATGAGCAGTTCTTC. It is translated as CASSTGMRDRDKGGSISNEQFF. This rearrangement joins TRBV28 to TRBJ2-1, with 9 positions matching TRBD1. The CDR3 spans 22 residues. V shed 5 bases and J 7 bases; nucleotides not matched to a gene: 30. Germline V lookup: CDR1 MDHEN, CDR2 SYDVKM.

This clone was counted only a few times. This rearrangement joins TRBV19 to TRBJ1-1; no firm D call. The germline V gene encodes CDR1 LNHDA and CDR2 SQIVND (reference sequence). The CDR3 runs 11 residues. The V end was cut by 6 bases, the J end by 5 bases, with 7 bases between. CDR3: CASRTGTEAFF. Written as DNA, the CDR3 is TGTGCCAGTAGGACTGGGACTGAAGCTTTCTTT.

The V gene is TRBV7-8, the J gene TRBJ2-5; maybe TRBD1 (7 bases). The CDR3 runs 14 residues. The V gene lost 3 bases and the J gene lost 5 bases, with 13 bases spanning the gap. The V gene's germline CDR1 is SGHVS and CDR2 FQNEAQ. CDR3 region: CASSLRGRDETQYF. The CDR3 region has the DNA TGTGCCAGCAGCTTGAGGGGGCGGGATGAGACCCAGTACTTC.

The chain is built from TRBV18 and TRBJ2-6; 7 nucleotides line up with TRBD1. V shed 0 bases, J shed 12 bases, and the junction held 8 bases outside the gene matches. Looked up from germline, CDR1 is KGHSH and CDR2 is LQKENI. This CDR3 has 15 residues. DNA of the CDR3: TGTGCCAGCTCACCACCGATCGGGACAGCTACCGTCCTGACTTTC. This gives the protein CASSPPIGTATVLTF.

A remark on this clone: The same CDR3 arises from other DNA sequences in this sample as well. The genes are TRBV28 and TRBJ2-7; 7 bases match TRBD2. CDR3 length: 14 amino acids. Unmatched junction bases numbered 4, after V lost 3 bases and J lost 2 bases. Germline assignment: CDR1 MDHEN and CDR2 SYDVKM. The CDR3 sequence: CASSLGTTPYEQYF. CDR3 in DNA: TGTGCCAGCAGTTTGGGGACTACCCCCTACGAGCAGTACTTC.

This clone occurred once. The chain has TRBV27 and TRBJ2-5; 8 nucleotides align to TRBD2. TRBJ2-7 explains the end of the DNA better; the J call may be wrong. The CDR3 extends over 14 amino acids. Per the germline V gene, CDR1 is MNHEY and CDR2 is SMNVEV (reference sequence). The CDR3 here is CASSWSGSVYEQYF. The CDR3 nucleotides are TGTGCCAGCAGTTGGAGCGGGAGTGTCTACGAGCAGTACTTC.

This clone was detected only once. The gene calls are TRBV5-5 and TRBJ1-5; D unresolved. Between the trimmed V and J ends, which lost 7 bases and 3 bases, there was a span of 11 bases. Germline lookup yields CDR1 SGHKS and CDR2 YYEKEE (reference sequence). This CDR3 has 13 residues. The CDR3 DNA reads as TGTGCCAGCCGATACGGGGTCAATCAGCCCCAGCATTTT. This encodes CASRYGVNQPQHF.

This clone is medium-sized. V gene TRBV28 combines with J gene TRBJ2-7; 8 nucleotides line up with TRBD1. Germline CDR1 MDHEN, CDR2 SYDVKM. This CDR3 is built from 16 residues. Trimming cost V 5 bases and J 4 bases; bases outside gene matches: 13. CDR3 sequence reads: CASSLQLRQGQYEQYF. The CDR3 coding sequence is TGTGCCAGCAGTCTCCAACTTAGACAGGGGCAATACGAGCAGTACTTC. The entire variable domain, with the rest obtained from reference TRBV28 and TRBJ2-7, is as follows: DVKVTQSSRYLVKRTGEKVFLECVQDMDHENMFWYRQDPGLGLRLIYFSYDVKMKEKGDIPEGYSVSREKKERFSLILESASTNQTSMYLCASSLQLRQGQYEQYFGPGTRLTVT.

J is TRBJ2-1 and V is TRBV5-1; a weak D match, TRBD2 (6 bases). V was trimmed by 1 base and J by 10 bases, leaving 18 bases between them. The germline gives CDR1 SGHRS, CDR2 YFSETQ. The CDR3 contains 15 residues. The CDR3 DNA reads TGCGCCAGCAGCTTGACAAAGGGACTCCGCGTGGAGCAGTTCTTC. Translated, it gives CASSLTKGLRVEQFF.

The chain employs TRBV5-6 and TRBJ1-1, with D maybe TRBD1 (6 bases). V gave up 4 bases and J gave up 3 bases, with 10 bases separating them. The germline gives CDR1 SGHDT, CDR2 YYEEEE. This CDR3 is built from 13 residues. The CDR3 region has the DNA TGTGCCAGCAGCCGGGGGGCAGACACTGAAGCTTTCTTT. Translated: CASSRGADTEAFF.

The chain couples TRBV5-6 to TRBJ2-1; 9 bases are a match to TRBD2. V trimming: 4 bases; J trimming: 4 bases; junction bases outside the gene matches: 18. Germline V CDR1 and CDR2: SGHDT, YYEEEE. The CDR3 runs to 19 residues. The CDR3 region is CASSGLGEVSGLAYNEQFF. For the CDR3, the DNA is TGTGCCAGCAGCGGGCTGGGGGAGGTATCGGGACTAGCTTACAATGAGCAGTTCTTC.

The CDR3 spells CASSIGDRVNTEAFF. The CDR3 DNA sequence: TGTGCCAGTAGTATCGGAGACAGGGTGAACACTGAAGCTTTCTTT. The chain uses TRBV19 and TRBJ1-1, with 7 positions matching TRBD1. Looked up from germline, CDR1 is LNHDA and CDR2 is SQIVND (reference sequence). V gave up 3 bases and J gave up 0 bases; unmatched junction bases: 4. The CDR3 loop spans 15 amino acids.

The gene calls are TRBV28 and TRBJ2-3; tentative D call: TRBD2 (6 bases). Germline V gene lookup returns CDR1 MDHEN and CDR2 SYDVKM. The CDR3 consists of 14 residues. The germline V and J ends were trimmed by 5 bases and 2 bases, with 11 bases remaining between them. CDR3 DNA sequence: TGTGCCAGCAGTCCCGGACTAACCACAGATACGCAGTATTTT. It encodes CASSPGLTTDTQYF.

The chain couples TRBV5-1 to TRBJ2-3; maybe TRBD1 (5 bases). Trimming removed 6 bases from V and 2 bases from J, with 22 bases in between. Germline lookup yields CDR1 SGHRS and CDR2 YFSETQ. CDR3 length equals 17 residues. DNA for the CDR3: TGCGCCAGCACCCCCAGGGCGCCAAGAAGGGCCACAGATACGCAGTATTTT. It codes for CASTPRAPRRATDTQYF.

The chain joins TRBV2 to TRBJ2-3, with TRBD1 matching over 8 bases. CDR1 and CDR2 (germline): SNHLY, FYNNEI. The CDR3 extends over 16 amino acids. The junction had 13 bases not matched to a gene; V was cut back by 5 bases and J by 6 bases. CDR3 coding DNA: TGTGCCAGCAGTTACTTCCGGGACAGGTCATATGATACGCAGTATTTT. Its translation: CASSYFRDRSYDTQYF.

V is TRBV18 and J is TRBJ2-1, with 8 bases matching TRBD1. Germline V gene lookup returns CDR1 KGHSH and CDR2 LQKENI. Germline trimming cut 1 base from V and 4 bases from J; bases unmatched to any gene: 6. The CDR3 spans 16 residues. CDR3 residues: CASSPQADRAYNEQFF. The CDR3 nucleotides read TGTGCCAGCTCACCACAAGCGGACAGGGCGTACAATGAGCAGTTCTTC.